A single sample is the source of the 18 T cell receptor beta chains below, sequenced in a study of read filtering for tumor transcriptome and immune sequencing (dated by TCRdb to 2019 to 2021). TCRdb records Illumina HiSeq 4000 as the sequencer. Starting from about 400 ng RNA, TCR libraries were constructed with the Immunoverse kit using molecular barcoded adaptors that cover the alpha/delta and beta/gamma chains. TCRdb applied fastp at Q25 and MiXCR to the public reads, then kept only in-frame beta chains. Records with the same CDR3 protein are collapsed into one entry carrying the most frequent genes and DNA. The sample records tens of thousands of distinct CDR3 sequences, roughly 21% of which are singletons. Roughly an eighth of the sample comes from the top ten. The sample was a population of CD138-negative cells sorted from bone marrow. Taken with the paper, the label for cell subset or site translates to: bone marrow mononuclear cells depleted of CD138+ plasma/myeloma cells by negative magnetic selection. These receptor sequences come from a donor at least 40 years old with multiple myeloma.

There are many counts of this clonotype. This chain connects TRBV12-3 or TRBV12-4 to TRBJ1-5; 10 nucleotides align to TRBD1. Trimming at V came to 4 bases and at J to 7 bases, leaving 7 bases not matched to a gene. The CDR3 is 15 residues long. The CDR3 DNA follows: TGTGCCAGCAGTTCCCGGGACAGGGGCGTCCAGCCCCAGCATTTT. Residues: CASSSRDRGVQPQHF.

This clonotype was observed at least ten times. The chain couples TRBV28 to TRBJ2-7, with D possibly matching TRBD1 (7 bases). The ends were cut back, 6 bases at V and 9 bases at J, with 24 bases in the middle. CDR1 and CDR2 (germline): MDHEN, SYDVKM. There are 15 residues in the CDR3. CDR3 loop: CASSPRQGALGGQYF. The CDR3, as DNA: TGTGCCAGCAGCCCCCGACAGGGTGCCTTGGGAGGGCAGTACTTC.

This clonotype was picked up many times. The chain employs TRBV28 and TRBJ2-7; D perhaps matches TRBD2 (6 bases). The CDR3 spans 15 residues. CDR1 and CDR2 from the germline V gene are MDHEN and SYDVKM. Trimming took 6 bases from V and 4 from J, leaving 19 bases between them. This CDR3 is CASSSLVLAGYEQYF. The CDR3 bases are TGTGCCAGCAGCTCTCTGGTACTAGCCGGGTACGAGCAGTACTTC.

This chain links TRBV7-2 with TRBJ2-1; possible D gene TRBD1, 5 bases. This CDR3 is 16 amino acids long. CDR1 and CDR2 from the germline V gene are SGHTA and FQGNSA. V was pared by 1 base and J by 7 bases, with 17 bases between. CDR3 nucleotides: TGTGCCAGCAGCTTAGTCGTGACAGCCGTCTGGAATGAGCAGTTCTTC. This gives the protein CASSLVVTAVWNEQFF. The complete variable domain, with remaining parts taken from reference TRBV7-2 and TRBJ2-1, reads GAGVSQSPSNKVTEKGKDVELRCDPISGHTALYWYRQSLGQGLEFLIYFQGNSAPDKSGLPSDRFSAERTGGSVSTLTIQRTQQEDSAVYLCASSLVVTAVWNEQFFGPGTRLTVL.

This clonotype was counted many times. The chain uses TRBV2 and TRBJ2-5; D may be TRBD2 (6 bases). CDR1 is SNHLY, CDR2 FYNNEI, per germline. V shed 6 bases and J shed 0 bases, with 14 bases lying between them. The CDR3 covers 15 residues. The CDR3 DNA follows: TGTGCCAGCAGAGACGTCTTAGCGGACCAAGAGACCCAGTACTTC. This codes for CASRDVLADQETQYF. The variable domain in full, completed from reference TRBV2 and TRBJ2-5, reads EPEVTQTPSHQVTQMGQEVILRCVPISNHLYFYWYRQILGQKVEFLVSFYNNEISEKSEIFDDQFSVERPDGSNFTLKIRSTKLEDSAMYFCASRDVLADQETQYFGPGTRLLVL.

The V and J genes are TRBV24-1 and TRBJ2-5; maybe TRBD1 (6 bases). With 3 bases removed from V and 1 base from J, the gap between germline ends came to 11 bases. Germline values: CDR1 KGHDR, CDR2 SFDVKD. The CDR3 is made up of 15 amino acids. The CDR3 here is CATSDPGTPQETQYF. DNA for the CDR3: TGTGCCACCAGTGATCCCGGGACACCCCAAGAGACCCAGTACTTC.

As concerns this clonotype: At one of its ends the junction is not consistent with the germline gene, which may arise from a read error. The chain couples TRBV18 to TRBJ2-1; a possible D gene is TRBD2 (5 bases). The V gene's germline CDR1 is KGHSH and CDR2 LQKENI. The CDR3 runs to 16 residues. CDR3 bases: TGTACCAGCTCACCTATGGACCGGGGTCCCTACAATGAGCAGTTCTTC. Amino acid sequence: CTSSPMDRGPYNEQFF.

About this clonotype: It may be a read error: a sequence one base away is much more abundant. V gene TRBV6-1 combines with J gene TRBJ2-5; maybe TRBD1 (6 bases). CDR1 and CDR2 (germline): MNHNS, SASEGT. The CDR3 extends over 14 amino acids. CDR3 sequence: CASSAHRDQETLYF. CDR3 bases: TGTGCCAGCAGTGCGCACAGGGACCAAGAGACCCTGTACTTC.

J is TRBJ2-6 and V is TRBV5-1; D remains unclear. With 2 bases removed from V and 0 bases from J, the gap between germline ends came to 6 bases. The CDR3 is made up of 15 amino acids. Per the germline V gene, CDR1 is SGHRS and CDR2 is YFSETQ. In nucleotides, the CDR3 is TGCGCCAGCAGCTTAATAACCTCTGGGGCCAACGTCCTGACTTTC. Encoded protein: CASSLITSGANVLTF.

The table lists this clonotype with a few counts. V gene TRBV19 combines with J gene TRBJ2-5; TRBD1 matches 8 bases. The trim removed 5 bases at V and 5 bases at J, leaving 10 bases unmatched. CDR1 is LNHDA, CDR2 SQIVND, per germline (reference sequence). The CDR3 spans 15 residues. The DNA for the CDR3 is TGTGCCAGTAGTCCGCCCGACAGGGGACATGAGACCCAGTACTTC. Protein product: CASSPPDRGHETQYF.

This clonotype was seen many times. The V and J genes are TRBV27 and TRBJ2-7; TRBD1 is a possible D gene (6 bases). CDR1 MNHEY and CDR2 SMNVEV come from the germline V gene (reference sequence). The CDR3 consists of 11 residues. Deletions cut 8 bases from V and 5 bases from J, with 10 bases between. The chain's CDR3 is CASRTGNEQYF. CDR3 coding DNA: TGTGCCAGCCGCACAGGGAACGAGCAGTACTTC.

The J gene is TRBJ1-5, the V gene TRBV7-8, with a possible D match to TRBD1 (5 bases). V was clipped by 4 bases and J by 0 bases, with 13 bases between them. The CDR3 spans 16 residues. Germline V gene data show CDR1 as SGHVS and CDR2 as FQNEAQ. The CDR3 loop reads CASSSRDAYSNQPQHF. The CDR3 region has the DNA TGTGCCAGCAGCTCCCGGGACGCGTATAGCAATCAGCCCCAGCATTTT.

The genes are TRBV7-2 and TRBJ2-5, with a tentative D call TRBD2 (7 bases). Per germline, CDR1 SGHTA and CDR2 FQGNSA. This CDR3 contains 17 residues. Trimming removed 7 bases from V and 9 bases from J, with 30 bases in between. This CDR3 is CASTYGGRGGAGEAQYF. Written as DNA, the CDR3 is TGTGCCAGCACCTACGGGGGTAGAGGGGGGGCAGGGGAGGCCCAGTACTTC.

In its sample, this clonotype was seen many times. The CDR3: CSARSGHADTQYF. The CDR3 bases are TGCAGTGCTAGATCCGGACACGCAGATACGCAGTATTTT. The gene calls are TRBV20-1 and TRBJ2-3; D might be TRBD1 (5 bases). V gave up 2 bases and J gave up 4 bases, with 10 bases separating them. The length of the CDR3 is 13 residues. The germline CDR1 and CDR2 sequences are DFQATT and SNEGSKA (reference sequence).

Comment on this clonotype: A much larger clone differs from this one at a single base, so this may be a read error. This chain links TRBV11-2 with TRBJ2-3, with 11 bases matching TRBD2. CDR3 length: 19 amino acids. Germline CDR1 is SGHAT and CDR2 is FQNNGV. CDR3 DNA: TGTGCCGGCAGCTTAGGTCCTTCAAGTAGCGGGGGGGCACGAGATACGCAGTATTTT. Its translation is CAGSLGPSSSGGARDTQYF.

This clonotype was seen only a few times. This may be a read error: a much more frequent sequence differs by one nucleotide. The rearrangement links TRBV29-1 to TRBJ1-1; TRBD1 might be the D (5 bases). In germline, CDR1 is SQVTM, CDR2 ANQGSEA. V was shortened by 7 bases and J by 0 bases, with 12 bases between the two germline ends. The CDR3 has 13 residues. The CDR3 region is CSALDTVNTEAFF. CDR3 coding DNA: TGCAGCGCCCTGGACACTGTGAACACTGAAGCTTTCTTT.

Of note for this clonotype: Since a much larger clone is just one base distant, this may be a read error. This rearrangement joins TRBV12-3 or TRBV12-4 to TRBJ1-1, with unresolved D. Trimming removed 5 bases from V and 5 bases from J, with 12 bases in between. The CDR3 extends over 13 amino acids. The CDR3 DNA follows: TGTGCCAGCAGTCTGGCGCACCGGACTGAAGCTTTCTTT. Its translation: CASSLAHRTEAFF.

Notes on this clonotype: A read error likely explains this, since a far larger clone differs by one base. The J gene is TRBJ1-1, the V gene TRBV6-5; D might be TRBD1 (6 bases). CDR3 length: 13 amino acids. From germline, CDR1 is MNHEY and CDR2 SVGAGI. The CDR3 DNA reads TGTGCCGGCAGGTCACAGGGGAACACTGAAGCTTTCTTT. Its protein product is CAGRSQGNTEAFF.